The 31 T cell receptor beta chains in this list originate from one sample, sequenced in a study of siplizumab effects on memory and regulatory T cells. This table comes from immunoSEQ multiplex PCR, and its TCRdb copy is limited to in-frame clones, with some not included. The sample holds about 110,000 clones, around 92% seen once. Sequenced input: Tregs sorted from blood. These receptors were obtained from a human donor in good health.

V is TRBV10-3 and J is TRBJ1-1; no clear D gene. V was trimmed by 0 bases and J by 3 bases, leaving 5 bases between them. CDR3 length: 13 amino acids. Germline V CDR1 and CDR2: ENHRY, SYGVKD. This CDR3 reads CAISESGYTEAFF. Written as DNA, the CDR3 is TGTGCCATCAGTGAGTCGGGGTACACTGAAGCTTTCTTT.

V usage is TRBV5-8 and J usage is TRBJ1-5; D remains unclear. This CDR3 spans 11 amino acids. The V end was cut by 0 bases, the J end by 6 bases, with 1 base between. Germline V gives CDR1 SGHTS, CDR2 YDEGEE. The CDR3: CASSLAQPQHF. DNA of the CDR3: TGTGCCAGCAGCTTGGCTCAGCCCCAGCATTTT. Using reference TRBV5-8 and TRBJ1-5 for the parts outside the CDR3, the full variable domain is EAGVTQSPTHLIKTRGQQATLRCSPISGHTSVYWYQQALGLGLQFLLWYDEGEERNRGNFPPRFSGRQFPNYSSELNVNALELEDSALYLCASSLAQPQHFGDGTRLSIL.

This chain uses TRBV7-3 with TRBJ1-1; tentatively, D is TRBD1 (6 bases). The CDR3 loop spans 13 amino acids. V dropped 5 bases and J dropped 3 bases, with 10 bases sitting between them. Germline loops: CDR1 SGHTA, CDR2 FQGTGA. In nucleotides, the CDR3 is TGTGCCAGCAGCCAGGGGAGGGACACTGAAGCTTTCTTT. Its translation is CASSQGRDTEAFF. Drawing the rest from reference TRBV7-3 and TRBJ1-1, the complete variable domain is GAGVSQTPSNKVTEKGKYVELRCDPISGHTALYWYRQSLGQGPEFLIYFQGTGAADDSGLPNDRFFAVRPEGSVSTLKIQRTERGDSAVYLCASSQGRDTEAFFGQGTRLTVV.

The V call is TRBV6-1, the J call TRBJ1-2; D gene uncertain. The CDR3 runs 13 residues. CDR1 and CDR2 (germline): MNHNS, SASEGT. The germline V and J ends were trimmed by 5 bases and 3 bases, with 10 bases remaining between them. DNA of the CDR3: TGTGCCAGCAGTTTTCAGAGCGACTATGGCTACACCTTC. It yields the protein CASSFQSDYGYTF.

The chain has TRBV28 and TRBJ2-7; 8 bases fit TRBD2. CDR3 size: 21 residues. Germline V CDR1 and CDR2: MDHEN, SYDVKM. J was trimmed by 2 bases and V by 4 bases; bases with no gene match: 25. This CDR3 is CASSSLVRLPTSVTRTYEQYF. Written as DNA, the CDR3 is TGTGCCAGCAGTTCGCTAGTTAGGTTGCCGACTAGCGTTACGAGAACCTACGAGCAGTACTTC.

This clone is a singleton in its sample. The chain joins TRBV7-6 to TRBJ2-5, with TRBD1 identical over 9 bases. V was pared by 5 bases and J by 4 bases, with 8 bases of the junction left unmatched. This CDR3 is 15 amino acids long. Germline V gives CDR1 SGHVS, CDR2 FNYEAQ. The CDR3 sequence: CASSGATGGRETQYF. As DNA, the CDR3 is TGTGCCAGCAGCGGCGCTACAGGGGGCAGAGAGACCCAGTACTTC.

The chain couples TRBV9 to TRBJ1-3; 7 nucleotides line up with TRBD1. The CDR3 contains 15 residues. J lost 4 bases, V lost 0 bases, and 4 bases had no gene match. CDR1 is SGDLS, CDR2 YYNGEE, per germline. CDR3 in DNA: TGTGCCAGCAGCGTAGAGGGGGCGCCCGGAAACACCATATATTTT. Protein: CASSVEGAPGNTIYF. Full variable domain (outside the CDR3, taken from reference TRBV9 and TRBJ1-3): DSGVTQTPKHLITATGQRVTLRCSPRSGDLSVYWYQQSLDQGLQFLIQYYNGEERAKGNILERFSAQQFPDLHSELNLSSLELGDSALYFCASSVEGAPGNTIYFGEGSWLTVV.

This rearrangement joins TRBV5-1 to TRBJ2-7; no clear D gene. From germline, CDR1 is SGHRS and CDR2 YFSETQ. Trimming pared 4 bases from V and 4 bases from J, leaving 9 bases between. CDR3 length: 12 residues. The DNA for the CDR3 is TGCGCCAGCAGCGCAACCTCATACGAGCAGTACTTC. Translating it yields CASSATSYEQYF.

This rearrangement joins TRBV2 to TRBJ1-1, with a possible D match to TRBD1 (5 bases). V was pared by 7 bases and J by 0 bases, with 18 bases between. Germline CDR1 SNHLY, CDR2 FYNNEI. This CDR3 contains 16 residues. The CDR3 nucleotides are TGTGCCAGCAATGGGGGGGGTCGGTGGATGAACACTGAAGCTTTCTTT. Its protein product is CASNGGGRWMNTEAFF.

V usage is TRBV19 and J usage is TRBJ1-2; D call uncertain. V was cut by 0 bases and J by 2 bases, with 7 bases left in between. CDR1 is LNHDA and CDR2 is SQIVND in the germline V gene (reference sequence). The CDR3 extends over 14 amino acids. This chain's CDR3 is CASSIDSPNYGYTF. CDR3 bases: TGTGCCAGTAGTATAGACAGCCCGAACTATGGCTACACCTTC.

V is TRBV7-9 and J is TRBJ2-3, with D tentatively TRBD1 (5 bases). V was shortened by 5 bases and J by 6 bases, with 12 bases between the two germline ends. The V gene's germline CDR1 is SEHNR and CDR2 FQNEAQ (reference sequence). CDR3 length: 13 residues. CDR3 DNA: TGTGCCAGCAGCCCCAGGGCCGGTGATACGCAGTATTTT. The encoded protein is CASSPRAGDTQYF.

The chain carries TRBV14 and TRBJ1-3; D is perhaps TRBD1 (5 bases). CDR1 and CDR2 from the germline V gene are SGHDN and FVKESK. The CDR3 covers 12 residues. CDR3 protein: CATRGIGNTIYF. The CDR3 DNA sequence: TGTGCTACACGGGGCATTGGAAACACCATATATTTT.

This clone was counted a few times. The gene calls are TRBV28 and TRBJ2-3; 7 positions match TRBD2. CDR1 is MDHEN, CDR2 SYDVKM, per germline. The CDR3 is 15 amino acids. Trimming removed 6 bases from V and 2 bases from J; junction bases left unmatched: 8. Written as DNA, the CDR3 is TGTGCCAGCAGCCGACCGGGACTACTCACAGATACGCAGTATTTT. Its translation is CASSRPGLLTDTQYF.

V gene TRBV5-6 combines with J gene TRBJ2-3; D is perhaps TRBD2 (5 bases). Germline CDR1 SGHDT, CDR2 YYEEEE. The CDR3 is made up of 17 amino acids. Between the trimmed V and J ends, which lost 4 bases and 5 bases, there was a span of 23 bases. This CDR3 is CASSREWVLIRGDTQYF. DNA of the CDR3: TGTGCCAGCAGCAGAGAGTGGGTCCTTATTCGGGGAGATACGCAGTATTTT. The full variable domain, completed using reference TRBV5-6 and TRBJ2-3, is DAGVTQSPTHLIKTRGQQVTLRCSPKSGHDTVSWYQQALGQGPQFIFQYYEEEERQRGNFPDRFSGHQFPNYSSELNVNALLLGDSALYLCASSREWVLIRGDTQYFGPGTRLTVL.

This clone has only one observation. J is TRBJ1-2 and V is TRBV5-1, with 10 bases aligning to TRBD1. J was trimmed by 8 bases and V by 4 bases; bases with no gene match: 8. CDR1 is SGHRS, CDR2 YFSETQ, per germline. This CDR3 has 14 residues. Written as DNA, the CDR3 is TGCGCCAGCAGCCCGGGGACAGGGGAGAGGGGCTACACCTTC. Translation: CASSPGTGERGYTF.

The count of this clone is one. Written as DNA, the CDR3 is TGTGCCAGCAGCTTCAGGAGGGACAGGGAAGAGACCCAGTACTTC. Translated, it gives CASSFRRDREETQYF. The chain is built from TRBV7-2 and TRBJ2-5, with 9 bases aligning to TRBD1. V was clipped by 3 bases and J by 3 bases; unmatched bases: 5. This CDR3 has 15 residues. The germline gives CDR1 SGHTA, CDR2 FQGNSA. Combining the CDR3 with reference TRBV7-2 and TRBJ2-5 gives the whole variable domain GAGVSQSPSNKVTEKGKDVELRCDPISGHTALYWYRQSLGQGLEFLIYFQGNSAPDKSGLPSDRFSAERTGGSVSTLTIQRTQQEDSAVYLCASSFRRDREETQYFGPGTRLLVL.

J is TRBJ1-2 and V is TRBV2; D is ambiguous. The V end lost 7 bases, the J end lost 3 bases, and 9 bases lay between the germline ends. The CDR3 length is 12 residues. Per germline, CDR1 SNHLY and CDR2 FYNNEI. CDR3 loop: CASKPWDYGYTF. CDR3 bases: TGTGCCAGCAAACCCTGGGACTATGGCTACACCTTC.

The V call is TRBV19, the J call TRBJ1-1; D not resolved. The germline gives CDR1 LNHDA, CDR2 SQIVND (reference sequence). This CDR3 comprises 14 residues. Deletions cut 7 bases from V and 0 bases from J, with 12 bases between. CDR3 sequence: CASTRQLLNTEAFF. The CDR3 DNA is TGTGCCAGTACGAGACAACTCTTGAACACTGAAGCTTTCTTT.

The chain couples TRBV6-5 to TRBJ2-5, with D possibly matching TRBD2 (7 bases). Between the trimmed V and J ends, which lost 2 bases and 5 bases, there was a span of 15 bases. The CDR3 extends over 15 amino acids. The germline gives CDR1 MNHEY, CDR2 SVGAGI. As DNA, the CDR3 is TGTGCCAGCAGTTACGAGGGGGGGGCCTCCGAGACCCAGTACTTC. It specifies CASSYEGGASETQYF.

This clone was seen a few times. The chain links TRBV5-1 to TRBJ2-7, with D unresolved. V shed 1 base and J shed 5 bases, with 7 bases lying between them. Germline lookup yields CDR1 SGHRS and CDR2 YFSETQ. CDR3 length: 12 residues. Written as DNA, the CDR3 is TGCGCCAGCAGCTTGATTACAAACGAGCAGTACTTC. Amino acid sequence: CASSLITNEQYF.

This CDR3 is CASSSQAGQETQYF. The CDR3 nucleotides are TGCGCCAGCAGCTCCCAGGCAGGCCAAGAGACCCAGTACTTC. The gene calls are TRBV5-1 and TRBJ2-5; D is unresolved. The CDR3 contains 14 residues. Between the trimmed V and J ends, which lost 3 bases and 1 base, there was a span of 10 bases. Germline CDR1 SGHRS, CDR2 YFSETQ.

This chain links TRBV5-1 with TRBJ2-3, with TRBD2 identical over 7 bases. The ends lost 3 bases at V and 0 bases at J; junction bases unmatched: 4. The CDR3 runs to 15 residues. Germline V CDR1 and CDR2: SGHRS, YFSETQ. CDR3 coding DNA: TGCGCCAGCAGCTCAGATAGCGGGAGCACAGATACGCAGTATTTT. Protein product: CASSSDSGSTDTQYF. The full variable domain, in which reference TRBV5-1 and TRBJ2-3 provide the parts outside the CDR3, is KAGVTQTPRYLIKTRGQQVTLSCSPISGHRSVSWYQQTPGQGLQFLFEYFSETQRNKGNFPGRFSGRQFSNSRSEMNVSTLELGDSALYLCASSSDSGSTDTQYFGPGTRLTVL.

This chain joins TRBV11-3 and TRBJ2-2, with a weak D call TRBD1 (5 bases). The CDR3 totals 12 residues. The germline CDR1 and CDR2 sequences are SGHNT and YENEEA. The V and J ends lost 4 bases and 8 bases respectively, with 8 bases between them. This CDR3 reads CASSSTVGELFF. DNA of the CDR3: TGTGCCAGCAGCTCGACAGTTGGGGAGCTGTTTTTT.

CDR3 loop: CALEGGILSYNEQFF. CDR3 nucleotide sequence: TGTGCTTTAGAGGGGGGAATACTCTCCTACAATGAGCAGTTCTTC. The J gene is TRBJ2-1, the V gene TRBV6-1; D may match TRBD1 or TRBD2 (6 bases each). Germline CDR1 and CDR2: MNHNS and SASEGT. There are 15 residues in the CDR3.

V usage is TRBV5-1 and J usage is TRBJ1-2; 9 positions agree with TRBD1. Looked up from germline, CDR1 is SGHRS and CDR2 is YFSETQ. CDR3 length: 16 amino acids. V lost 4 bases, J lost 4 bases, and 11 bases stayed unmatched. CDR3 DNA sequence: TGCGCCAGCAGCGTCGGTGGACAGGGGTCTACCTATGGCTACACCTTC. Residues: CASSVGGQGSTYGYTF.

This chain links TRBV7-9 with TRBJ2-6; 9 bases are a match to TRBD1. The CDR3 contains 17 residues. V lost 7 bases and J lost 1; bases outside the gene matches: 8. The germline CDR1 and CDR2 sequences are SEHNR and FQNEAQ (reference sequence). This CDR3 reads CASTFGTGSSGANVLTF. CDR3 DNA: TGTGCCAGCACCTTCGGGACAGGGTCTTCTGGGGCCAACGTCCTGACTTTC.

This rearrangement joins TRBV6-1 to TRBJ1-1; D gene ambiguous. CDR3 length: 14 amino acids. Germline CDR1 is MNHNS and CDR2 is SASEGT. Trimming cost V 6 bases and J 0 bases, with 11 bases left between them. CDR3 sequence (DNA): TGTGCCAGCAGAATGCAGGTATTGAACACTGAAGCTTTCTTT. Amino acid sequence: CASRMQVLNTEAFF.

This chain connects TRBV19 to TRBJ1-2; a possible D gene is TRBD1 (6 bases). With 5 bases removed from V and 0 bases from J, the gap between germline ends came to 13 bases. The CDR3 is 15 amino acids. Germline V gene data show CDR1 as LNHDA and CDR2 as SQIVND (reference sequence). The CDR3 DNA reads TGTGCCAGTAGTGAGCTGGGGGCGGCTAACTATGGCTACACCTTC. As protein: CASSELGAANYGYTF.

This clone was found once. The chain combines TRBV4-1 with TRBJ2-7; D might be TRBD1 (6 bases). Germline CDR1 MGHRA, CDR2 YSYEKL. V shed 5 bases and J shed 2 bases, with 13 bases lying between them. CDR3 length: 14 amino acids. The CDR3 is CASSRVEGAYEQYF. CDR3 DNA sequence: TGCGCCAGCAGCAGGGTAGAGGGGGCCTACGAGCAGTACTTC.

The gene calls are TRBV10-1 and TRBJ2-7; 10 bases align to TRBD1. Germline trimming cut 2 bases from V and 4 bases from J; bases unmatched to any gene: 8. The CDR3 is made up of 16 amino acids. Looked up from germline, CDR1 is WNHNN and CDR2 is SYGVQD (reference sequence). Written as DNA, the CDR3 is TGCGCCAGCAGTGAGGAGATCGGACAGGGGGGTTACGAGCAGTACTTC. Translated, it gives CASSEEIGQGGYEQYF.

The rearrangement uses TRBV19 and TRBJ1-2; 10 nucleotides align to TRBD1. The CDR3 covers 14 residues. In germline, CDR1 is LNHDA, CDR2 SQIVND (reference sequence). Unmatched junction bases numbered 14, after V lost 11 bases and J lost 8 bases. DNA of the CDR3: TGTGCCTCCGAACCGGGACAGGGGATCACAGGCTACACCTTC. Protein: CASEPGQGITGYTF.